This T cell receptor (beta chain) came from a study of cytomegalovirus exposure and HLA in healthy donors. Study overall: A subsequent analysis reported that the 120 or so validation repertoires were produced on the same platform that had also been used for the 666 first-cohort repertoires.

Clones were read by immunoSEQ multiplex PCR, and TCRdb kept only the in-frame ones, dropping some. The sample yields 90,000 to 130,000 clones, around 82% seen once. There are 13 residues in the CDR3. Germline V gives CDR1 SGHRS, CDR2 YFSETQ. V lost 4 bases to trimming and J lost 5 bases, with 11 bases between them. As to this clone: Its antigen is still unknown.

Study outcomes and limitations: A list of about 160 TCR beta chains associated with cytomegalovirus was given. Most TCRs appeared rarely, but some public TCRs recurred in many donors.

The sequenced sample was PBMCs. The sequence came from a young woman in good health and CMV-seronegative. This chain links TRBV5-1 with TRBJ2-3; maybe TRBD2 (5 bases). In DNA, the CDR3 is TGCGCCAGCAGCCTTTTAGGACTAGATACGCAGTATTTT. Translating gives CASSLLGLDTQYF.